This record concerns one T cell receptor (beta chain) sequence. The ends were cut back, 7 bases at V and 3 bases at J, with 16 bases in the middle. Per the germline V gene, CDR1 is LNHDA and CDR2 is SQIVND (reference sequence). CDR3 length: 15 amino acids. The sample originates from a study of blood T cell repertoires in COVID-19. The wider study: Spain, Italy and the United States supplied samples that represented acute and convalescent COVID-19. From T cells, B-cell-depleted T cells, or PBMCs came the material, which was cDNA or gDNA.

Authors' data handling: Nucleated cell number was recorded as an estimate derived from reference gene primer amplification. Profiling relied on immunoSEQ multiplex PCR, and the TCRdb table lists in-frame clones only, not all of them. The D gene and trimming were derived from the DNA, and the V and J assignments and clone size from that table. The sample contains 130,000 or so clones, around 85% of which appear only once. The chain has TRBV19 and TRBJ1-5, with D perhaps matching TRBD1 (5 bases). The clonotype was recovered from a woman aged 45-65 years who had recovered from COVID-19. The sequenced sample was peripheral blood. DNA of the CDR3: TGTGCCAGTACCGAAAAACAGGTTCCCAATCAGCCCCAGCATTTT. This encodes CASTEKQVPNQPQHF.